This T cell receptor beta chain originates from a study of blood T cells in healthy people across ages. CDR1 is SGHTA and CDR2 is FQGNSA in the germline V gene. The CDR3 contains 13 residues. Turning to this clonotype: A read error may produce the germline difference seen at one junction end.

The authors ran a second PCR of about 7 to 12 cycles using a sample-barcoded 5' primer and a J-beta primer mix. A 12-random-nucleotide template-switch adaptor tagged each cDNA molecule. All samples gave at least 3 million CDR3-containing paired-end reads. A single record per CDR3 protein comes from TCRdb applying MiXCR to the 5' RACE reads. The sample holds 700,000 to 850,000 distinct CDR3 sequences, 36% seen once. Peripheral blood was drawn, about 9.1 milliliters per donor. Every sample had a minimum of 6 million PBMCs isolated. The chain has TRBV7-2 and TRBJ1-2; D perhaps matches TRBD1 (5 bases). The sample comprised blood. The TCR originated in a man between 18 and 35 years old in good health. The CDR3 reads CASSFDSNYDYTF. The DNA for the CDR3 is TGTGCCAGCAGCTTCGACAGCAACTATGACTACACCTTC.